The next 27 T cell receptor beta chains were all read from a single sample in a study of shared clonotypes between healthy human individuals. Assay: immunoSEQ multiplex PCR; the TCRdb copy retains only in-frame clones and omits some. The sample holds about 660,000 clones, around 67% seen once. Input material: memory CD4+ T cells sorted from blood. Subset specified: CD45RA-negative fraction. These receptors were collected from a woman in her 30s in good health.

This clone was seen only once. The CDR3 DNA follows: TGTGCCAGCACCGGACAGGGGCGGCAAGAGACCCAGTACTTC. Translating gives CASTGQGRQETQYF. The chain recombines TRBV2 with TRBJ2-5; 9 positions match TRBD1. This CDR3 is 14 amino acids long. Trimming took 7 bases from V and 2 from J; bases not matched to a gene: 5. Germline V lookup: CDR1 SNHLY, CDR2 FYNNEI.

The chain carries TRBV5-1 and TRBJ2-7; 14 nucleotides line up with TRBD2. The V segment lost 4 bases and the J segment 5 bases; nucleotides outside the gene matches: 5. The CDR3 length is 15 residues. Germline V CDR1 and CDR2: SGHRS, YFSETQ. The CDR3 DNA is TGCGCCAGCAGCCCCGGGACTAGCGGGAGTAACGAGCAGTACTTC. Translating it yields CASSPGTSGSNEQYF.

V and J are TRBV11-2 and TRBJ2-7, with TRBD1 identical over 8 bases. V shed 1 base and J 0 bases; nucleotides not matched to a gene: 2. The CDR3 totals 15 residues. Germline assignment: CDR1 SGHAT and CDR2 FQNNGV. The chain's CDR3 is CASSLGTGSSYEQYF. The CDR3 nucleotides are TGTGCCAGCAGCTTAGGGACAGGGAGCTCCTACGAGCAGTACTTC.

The rearrangement links TRBV2 to TRBJ2-1; 14 nucleotides agree with TRBD2. The CDR3 consists of 15 residues. Germline V gives CDR1 SNHLY, CDR2 FYNNEI. Losses at the gene ends were 4 bases for V and 6 bases for J; bases not matched to a gene: 2. CDR3 coding DNA: TGTGCCAGCAGTGGGGGACTAGCGGGAGCCAATGAGCAGTTCTTC. It yields the protein CASSGGLAGANEQFF. The full variable domain, in which reference TRBV2 and TRBJ2-1 provide the parts outside the CDR3, is EPEVTQTPSHQVTQMGQEVILRCVPISNHLYFYWYRQILGQKVEFLVSFYNNEISEKSEIFDDQFSVERPDGSNFTLKIRSTKLEDSAMYFCASSGGLAGANEQFFGPGTRLTVL.

This clone turned up a few times. The chain links TRBV28 to TRBJ1-2, with no clear D. V gave up 9 bases and J gave up 5 bases, with 10 bases separating them. From germline, CDR1 is MDHEN and CDR2 SYDVKM. The CDR3 sequence is 11 residues long. The CDR3 DNA reads as TGTGCCAGTAACGAGAGGTATGGCTACACCTTC. This encodes CASNERYGYTF.

The J gene is TRBJ2-5, the V gene TRBV9; D possibly matches TRBD1 or TRBD2 (6 bases each). The CDR3 spans 14 residues. Germline V lookup: CDR1 SGDLS, CDR2 YYNGEE. The V end lost 4 bases, the J end lost 3 bases, and 13 bases lay between the germline ends. In DNA, the CDR3 is TGTGCCAGCAGCCCGGGGGCTGGTAAAGAGACCCAGTACTTC. This translates into CASSPGAGKETQYF.

This clone showed up just a few times. The rearrangement links TRBV27 to TRBJ2-3; D gene unclear. The CDR3 covers 13 residues. Deletions cut 5 bases from V and 2 bases from J, with 8 bases between. The germline V gene has CDR1 MNHEY and CDR2 SMNVEV (reference sequence). This CDR3 is CASSPYNTDTQYF. CDR3 nucleotides: TGTGCCAGCAGTCCATATAACACAGATACGCAGTATTTT.

The V and J genes are TRBV28 and TRBJ1-2; D is undetermined. V was trimmed by 6 bases and J by 8 bases, leaving 10 bases between them. The CDR3 covers 11 residues. Looked up from germline, CDR1 is MDHEN and CDR2 is SYDVKM. CDR3 coding DNA: TGTGCCAGCAGGAGCAATAGGGGCTACACCTTC. Protein: CASRSNRGYTF.

This clone turned up a few times. Here the CDR3 reads CASSTAVASGNSYEQYF. The CDR3 coding sequence is TGCGCCAGCAGCACAGCGGTGGCTAGCGGGAACTCCTACGAGCAGTACTTC. The rearrangement joins TRBV5-1 to TRBJ2-7, with 9 bases identical to TRBD2. Germline V gene sequence: CDR1 SGHRS, CDR2 YFSETQ. The CDR3 is 17 residues long. The V gene end was trimmed by 4 bases and the J gene end by 0 bases; junction bases not matched to a gene: 11.

The chain joins TRBV20-1 to TRBJ2-7; unclear D gene. Germline V CDR1 and CDR2: DFQATT, SNEGSKA (reference sequence). V lost 0 bases to trimming and J lost 3 bases, with 3 bases between them. This CDR3 region has 11 residues. The CDR3 DNA reads as TGCAGTGCTAGAGAAAACTACGAGCAGTACTTC. Residues: CSARENYEQYF.

The CDR3 region has the DNA TGTGCCAGCAGCTTAGGAGGGCCCGGTGAGCAGTTCTTC. Its protein is CASSLGGPGEQFF. The chain recombines TRBV12-1 with TRBJ2-1; the table's D gene call, TRBD2, was not cross checked with the DNA. TRBV12-1 constitutes a pseudogene. The CDR3 contains 13 residues.

J is TRBJ2-4 and V is TRBV5-4; weak D call: TRBD2 (5 bases). Trimming removed 4 bases from V and 6 bases from J, with 14 bases in between. The CDR3 runs 14 residues. The germline V gene encodes CDR1 SGHNT and CDR2 YYREEE (reference sequence). The CDR3 nucleotides are TGTGCCAGCAGCCCCCGACCCGAGGGAAACATTCAGTACTTC. Amino acid sequence: CASSPRPEGNIQYF.

The V call is TRBV5-1, the J call TRBJ2-3; D not certain. V lost 5 bases and J lost 4, with 17 bases in between. Per germline, CDR1 SGHRS and CDR2 YFSETQ. The CDR3 loop spans 15 amino acids. The CDR3 bases are TGCGCCAGCAGACCGGAGCTACAACGGGCAGATACGCAGTATTTT. This encodes CASRPELQRADTQYF.

The chain joins TRBV13 to TRBJ2-7; 10 bases line up with TRBD1. Germline lookup yields CDR1 PRHDT and CDR2 FYEKMQ (reference sequence). Losses at the gene ends were 0 bases for V and 2 bases for J; bases not matched to a gene: 1. The CDR3 contains 15 residues. CDR3 sequence reads: CASSLGTGGPYEQYF. The CDR3 DNA reads as TGTGCCAGCAGCTTAGGGACAGGGGGCCCCTACGAGCAGTACTTC.

This rearrangement joins TRBV4-1 to TRBJ2-2, with TRBD2 matching over 9 bases. Germline-derived CDR1 and CDR2 are MGHRA and YSYEKL. CDR3 length: 18 residues. V shed 4 bases, J shed 0 bases, and the junction held 9 bases outside the gene matches. The CDR3 spells CASSRKTSGPTNTGELFF. CDR3 sequence (DNA): TGCGCCAGCAGCCGCAAGACTAGCGGACCCACGAACACCGGGGAGCTGTTTTTT.

This chain uses TRBV7-9 with TRBJ2-7; TRBD2 matches 7 bases. The junction had 2 bases not matched to a gene; V was cut back by 3 bases and J by 0 bases. The germline V gene has CDR1 SEHNR and CDR2 FQNEAQ (reference sequence). This CDR3 is built from 14 residues. In nucleotides, the CDR3 is TGTGCCAGCAGCTTCGGGGGGATCTCCTACGAGCAGTACTTC. Encoded protein: CASSFGGISYEQYF.

The rearrangement links TRBV19 to TRBJ1-5, with 8 bases aligning to TRBD1. Germline V gene lookup returns CDR1 LNHDA and CDR2 SQIVND (reference sequence). The CDR3 is 18 residues long. After removal of 3 bases from V and 6 bases from J, the junction contained 16 bases not matched to a gene. As DNA, the CDR3 is TGTGCCAGTAGTATCCCCTCCTCGACAGGGGAACTTGGTCAGCCCCAGCATTTT. It specifies CASSIPSSTGELGQPQHF.

This clone appeared a few times. The J gene is TRBJ1-2, the V gene TRBV28; D gene uncertain. This CDR3 has 13 amino acids. Between the trimmed V and J ends, which lost 3 bases and 0 bases, there was a span of 5 bases. Germline assignment: CDR1 MDHEN and CDR2 SYDVKM. The CDR3 is CASSLSANYGYTF. The CDR3 DNA is TGTGCCAGCAGTTTGTCAGCTAACTATGGCTACACCTTC.

The rearrangement uses TRBV6-1 and TRBJ1-5; D is ambiguous. CDR3 size: 14 residues. Per germline, CDR1 MNHNS and CDR2 SASEGT. Deletions cut 4 bases from V and 2 bases from J, with 9 bases between. The CDR3 DNA follows: TGTGCCAGCAGTGTGGAGGGTGGCAATCAGCCCCAGCATTTT. Encoded protein: CASSVEGGNQPQHF.

The rearrangement joins TRBV29-1 to TRBJ2-3; D uncertain. The CDR3 has 16 amino acids. Trimming removed 1 base at V and 0 bases at J, with 14 bases between. The germline V gene encodes CDR1 SQVTM and CDR2 ANQGSEA. The CDR3 reads CSVEVGVAASTDTQYF. The CDR3 bases are TGCAGCGTTGAAGTAGGCGTTGCGGCTAGCACAGATACGCAGTATTTT.

The rearrangement joins TRBV2 to TRBJ2-1, with a tentative D call TRBD1 (6 bases). The CDR3 runs 13 residues. Germline CDR1 and CDR2: SNHLY and FYNNEI. V dropped 7 bases and J dropped 6 bases, with 13 bases sitting between them. CDR3 loop: CASKQGFANEQFF. The DNA of the CDR3 is TGTGCCAGCAAACAGGGATTCGCCAATGAGCAGTTCTTC.

This rearrangement joins TRBV28 to TRBJ2-5; 10 bases align to TRBD1. J gave up 5 bases and V 2 bases, and 20 bases lay outside the gene matches. The CDR3 loop spans 20 amino acids. Per germline, CDR1 MDHEN and CDR2 SYDVKM. In DNA form, the CDR3 reads TGTGCCAGCAGTTTAGTTCGAGGAGCGTGGGACAGGGGAACGGGCGAGACCCAGTACTTC. Amino acids: CASSLVRGAWDRGTGETQYF.

V is TRBV7-7 and J is TRBJ2-1, with TRBD2 matching 12 bases. With V trimmed by 1 base and J by 8 bases, 6 bases remained unmatched. CDR3 length: 16 residues. Germline V gene data show CDR1 as SSHAT and CDR2 as FNYEAQ (reference sequence). The CDR3 DNA is TGTGCCAGCAGCTTAGGACTAGCGGGAGATCTCCATGAGCAGTTCTTC. As protein: CASSLGLAGDLHEQFF.

The rearrangement uses TRBV27 and TRBJ1-5; 8 bases are shared with TRBD1. V lost 5 bases to trimming and J lost 3 bases; unmatched junction nucleotides: 3. Looked up from germline, CDR1 is MNHEY and CDR2 is SMNVEV (reference sequence). This CDR3 is built from 14 residues. The CDR3 loop reads CASSQTGVNQPQHF. CDR3 DNA: TGTGCCAGCAGTCAGACAGGGGTCAATCAGCCCCAGCATTTT.

V usage is TRBV7-8 and J usage is TRBJ2-3; 7 nucleotides agree with TRBD1. The CDR3 has 14 residues. J lost 2 bases, V lost 5 bases, and 4 bases had no gene match. The V gene's germline CDR1 is SGHVS and CDR2 FQNEAQ. The CDR3 nucleotides read TGTGCCAGCAGCCGGGGACAGAACACAGATACGCAGTATTTT. This encodes CASSRGQNTDTQYF.

The J gene is TRBJ2-1, the V gene TRBV5-5, with TRBD1 identical over 7 bases. The CDR3 loop spans 15 amino acids. Germline V gene sequence: CDR1 SGHKS, CDR2 YYEKEE (reference sequence). Unmatched junction bases numbered 11, after V lost 4 bases and J lost 7 bases. The DNA for the CDR3 is TGTGCCAGCAGCCATATAACAGGGGAGCGGAATGAGCAGTTCTTC. Protein: CASSHITGERNEQFF.

The chain joins TRBV2 to TRBJ1-4, with D possibly matching TRBD1 (5 bases). Trimming shortened V by 9 bases and J by 4 bases, and 18 bases separated the two germline ends. CDR3 length equals 15 residues. The V gene's germline CDR1 is SNHLY and CDR2 FYNNEI. DNA of the CDR3: TGTGCCAGTAAACCAGGGAGGGAGTTTAATGAAAAACTGTTTTTT. Residues: CASKPGREFNEKLFF.